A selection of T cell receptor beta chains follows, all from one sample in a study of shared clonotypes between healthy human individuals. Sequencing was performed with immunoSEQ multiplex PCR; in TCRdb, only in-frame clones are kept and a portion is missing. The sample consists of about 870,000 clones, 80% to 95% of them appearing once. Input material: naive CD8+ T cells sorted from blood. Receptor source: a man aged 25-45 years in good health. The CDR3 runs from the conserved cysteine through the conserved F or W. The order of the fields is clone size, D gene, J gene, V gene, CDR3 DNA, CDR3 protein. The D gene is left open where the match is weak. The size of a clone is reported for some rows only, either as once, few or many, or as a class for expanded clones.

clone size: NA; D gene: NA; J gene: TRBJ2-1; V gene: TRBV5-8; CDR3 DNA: TGTGCCAGCAGCTTGGGGGCCTGGCAGGAGCAGTTCTTC; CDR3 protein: CASSLGAWQEQFF
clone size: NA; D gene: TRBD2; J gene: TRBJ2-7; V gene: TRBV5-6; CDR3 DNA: TGTGCCAGCAGCCCTGAGGTAGCGGGAGGTTACGAGCAGTACTTC; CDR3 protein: CASSPEVAGGYEQYF
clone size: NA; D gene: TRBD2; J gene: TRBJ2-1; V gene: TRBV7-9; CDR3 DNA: TGTGCCAGCAGCGGGACTAGCGGGAAACAAGCCCACAATGAGCAGTTCTTC; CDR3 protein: CASSGTSGKQAHNEQFF
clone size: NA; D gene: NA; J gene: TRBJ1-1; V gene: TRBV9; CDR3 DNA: TGTGCCAGCAGCGTAGAGTTGGGCACTGAAGCTTTCTTT; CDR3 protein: CASSVELGTEAFF
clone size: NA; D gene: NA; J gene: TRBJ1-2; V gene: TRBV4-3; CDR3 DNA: TGCGCCAGCAGCCAAAGGAGTCTTGAGGGCTACACCTTC; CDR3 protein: CASSQRSLEGYTF
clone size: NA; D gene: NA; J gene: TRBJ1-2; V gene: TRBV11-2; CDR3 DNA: TGTGCCAGCAGCCAATGGAGGGACTATGGCTACACCTTC; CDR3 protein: CASSQWRDYGYTF
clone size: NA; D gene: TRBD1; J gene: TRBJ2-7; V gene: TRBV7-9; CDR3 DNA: TGTGCCAGCAGCCTGAGACAGGGGGGCTACGAGCAGTACTTC; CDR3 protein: CASSLRQGGYEQYF
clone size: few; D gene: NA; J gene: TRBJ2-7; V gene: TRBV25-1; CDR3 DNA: TGTGCCAGCAGTGAATCGGGAGGGGGCGCATTAAACTACGAGCAGTACTTC; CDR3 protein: CASSESGGGALNYEQYF
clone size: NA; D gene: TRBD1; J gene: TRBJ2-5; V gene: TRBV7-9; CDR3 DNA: TGTGCCAGCAGCTCCCTTTCCGGGACAGGGGGTCGGGAGACCCAGTACTTC; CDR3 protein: CASSSLSGTGGRETQYF
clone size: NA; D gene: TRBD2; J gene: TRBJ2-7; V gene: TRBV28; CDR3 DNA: TGTGCCAGCACCAATATCGGAGTTAATAGCGGGAGGAAATACGAGCAGTACTTC; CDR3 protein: CASTNIGVNSGRKYEQYF
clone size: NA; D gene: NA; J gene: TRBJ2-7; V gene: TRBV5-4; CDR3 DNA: TGTGCCAGCAGCTTGGAAGCAGCGGGTTACGAGCAGTACTTC; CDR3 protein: CASSLEAAGYEQYF